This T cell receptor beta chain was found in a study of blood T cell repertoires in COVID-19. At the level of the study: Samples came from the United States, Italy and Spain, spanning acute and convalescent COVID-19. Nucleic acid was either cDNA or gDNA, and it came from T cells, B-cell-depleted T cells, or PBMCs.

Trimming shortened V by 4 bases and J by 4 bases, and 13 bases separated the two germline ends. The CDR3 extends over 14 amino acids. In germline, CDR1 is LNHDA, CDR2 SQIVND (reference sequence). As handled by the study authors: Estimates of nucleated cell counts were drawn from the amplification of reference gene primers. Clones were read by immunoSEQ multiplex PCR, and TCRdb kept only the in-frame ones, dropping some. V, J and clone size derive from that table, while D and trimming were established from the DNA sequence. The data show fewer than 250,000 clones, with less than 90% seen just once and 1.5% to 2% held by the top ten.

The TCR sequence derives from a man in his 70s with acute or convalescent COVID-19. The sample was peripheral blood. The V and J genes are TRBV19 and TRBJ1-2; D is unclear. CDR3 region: CASSKLAGSYGYTF. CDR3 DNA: TGTGCCAGTAGTAAACTCGCGGGGAGCTATGGCTACACCTTC. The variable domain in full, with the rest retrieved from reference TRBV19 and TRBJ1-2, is DGGITQSPKYLFRKEGQNVTLSCEQNLNHDAMYWYRQDPGQGLRLIYYSQIVNDFQKGDIAEGYSVSREKKESFPLTVTSAQKNPTAFYLCASSKLAGSYGYTFGSGTRLTVV.